This T cell receptor (beta chain) derives from a study of T cell responses to AZD1222 COVID-19 vaccine. Libraries were prepared by immunoSEQ multiplex PCR; TCRdb keeps only in-frame clonotypes and omits some of them. Counted here are over 130,000 clones, roughly 92% occurring once; the ten biggest clones make up roughly 10%. This CDR3 comprises 13 residues. V lost 4 bases to trimming and J lost 8 bases; unmatched junction nucleotides: 3. The germline CDR1 and CDR2 sequences are SQVTM and ANQGSEA. Here the sequenced sample was peripheral blood, taken 28 days after the second AZD1222 dose. V usage is TRBV29-1 and J usage is TRBJ1-6, with 9 nucleotides matching TRBD1. The sequence was collected from an adult who received the AZD1222 COVID-19 vaccine. The CDR3: CSVARDRDSPLHF. The CDR3 nucleotides read TGCAGCGTTGCCCGGGACAGGGATTCACCCCTCCACTTT.